This T cell receptor beta chain was recorded in a study of cytomegalovirus exposure and HLA in healthy donors. The wider study: Of some 400 genotyped donors, roughly 81% grouped in the Caucasian-associated ancestry cluster. Whole-study results and caveats: Association of a missense DCLRE1C variant with TCR beta V- and J-gene trimming was reported in a later analysis.

The V gene's germline CDR1 is MDHEN and CDR2 SYDVKM. Between the trimmed V and J ends, which lost 6 bases and 0 bases, there was a span of 11 bases. CDR3 size: 15 residues. This PCR relied on a set of 60 Vbeta primers and 13 Jbeta primers. The data were produced by immunoSEQ multiplex PCR, yet TCRdb's version contains in-frame clones alone and is incomplete. Counted here are 90,000 or so clones, roughly 80% occurring once; the ten biggest clones make up nearly 3.5%. These donors, healthy bone marrow donors, were studied. As regards this clone: Antigen unknown.

This rearrangement joins TRBV28 to TRBJ2-2; D might be TRBD1 (6 bases). This TCR was recovered from a man aged 30 to 39 in good health and CMV-seropositive. The material sequenced was PBMCs. CDR3 sequence (DNA): TGTGCCAGCAGACAGGGCGCTACGAACACCGGGGAGCTGTTTTTT. Translating gives CASRQGATNTGELFF.